This TCR beta chain was recorded in a study of technical replicates of blood from a few donors. Sequencing was performed with immunoSEQ multiplex PCR; in TCRdb, only in-frame clones are kept and a portion is missing. The sample contains 65,000 to 80,000 clones, 85% to 95% of which appear only once. V dropped 2 bases and J dropped 8 bases, with 15 bases sitting between them. Germline V gene data show CDR1 as MNHEY and CDR2 as SMNVEV (reference sequence). This CDR3 contains 15 residues. The TCR was taken from a human donor in good health. Sequencing input: T cells isolated from PBMCs. The chain uses TRBV27 and TRBJ1-4; possible D gene TRBD1, 6 bases. The CDR3 protein is CASSLGFDGGEKLFF. The CDR3, as DNA: TGTGCCAGCAGTTTAGGTTTCGATGGGGGCGAAAAACTGTTTTTT.